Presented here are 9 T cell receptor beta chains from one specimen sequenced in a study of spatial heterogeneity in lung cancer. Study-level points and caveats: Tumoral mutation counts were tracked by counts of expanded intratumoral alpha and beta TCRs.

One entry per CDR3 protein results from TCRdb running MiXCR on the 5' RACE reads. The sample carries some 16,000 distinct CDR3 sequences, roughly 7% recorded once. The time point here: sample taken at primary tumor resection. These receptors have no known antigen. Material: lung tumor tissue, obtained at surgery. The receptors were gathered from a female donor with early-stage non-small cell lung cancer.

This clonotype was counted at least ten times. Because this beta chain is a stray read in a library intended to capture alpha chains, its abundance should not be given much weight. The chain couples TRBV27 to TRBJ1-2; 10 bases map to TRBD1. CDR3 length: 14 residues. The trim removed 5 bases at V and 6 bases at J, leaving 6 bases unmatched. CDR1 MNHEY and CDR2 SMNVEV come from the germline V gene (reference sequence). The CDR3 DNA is TGTGCCAGCAGTGTCCGGACAGGGGGACATGGCTACACCTTC. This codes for CASSVRTGGHGYTF.

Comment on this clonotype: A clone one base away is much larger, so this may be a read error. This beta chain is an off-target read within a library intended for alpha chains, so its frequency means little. The CDR3 spells CASSLGALRNENLFF. CDR3 in DNA: TGTGCCAGCAGCTTAGGGGCCCTACGGAATGAAAACCTGTTTTTT. The rearrangement links TRBV7-8 to TRBJ1-4; D gene ambiguous. The CDR3 is 15 amino acids. Looked up from germline, CDR1 is SGHVS and CDR2 is FQNEAQ.

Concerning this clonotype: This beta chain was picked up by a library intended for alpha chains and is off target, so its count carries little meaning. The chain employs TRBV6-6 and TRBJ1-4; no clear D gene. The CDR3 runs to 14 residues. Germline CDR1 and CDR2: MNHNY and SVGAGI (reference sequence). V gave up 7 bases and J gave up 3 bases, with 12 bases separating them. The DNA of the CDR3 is TGTGCCAGCACCACCTGGCTCTCTAATGAAAAACTGTTTTTT. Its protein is CASTTWLSNEKLFF.

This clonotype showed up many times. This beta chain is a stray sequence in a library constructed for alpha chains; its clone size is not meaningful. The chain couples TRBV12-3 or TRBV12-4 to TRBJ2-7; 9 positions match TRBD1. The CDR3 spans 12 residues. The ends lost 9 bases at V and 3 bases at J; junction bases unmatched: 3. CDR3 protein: CASRDRVYEQYF. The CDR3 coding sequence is TGTGCCAGTCGGGACAGGGTCTACGAGCAGTACTTC.

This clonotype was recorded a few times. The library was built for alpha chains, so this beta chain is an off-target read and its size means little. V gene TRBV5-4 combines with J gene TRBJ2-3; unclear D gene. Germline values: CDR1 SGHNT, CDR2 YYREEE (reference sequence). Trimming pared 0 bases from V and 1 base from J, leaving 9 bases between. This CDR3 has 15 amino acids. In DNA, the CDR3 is TGTGCCAGCAGCTTGGACCAAGGACGCACAGATACGCAGTATTTT. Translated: CASSLDQGRTDTQYF.

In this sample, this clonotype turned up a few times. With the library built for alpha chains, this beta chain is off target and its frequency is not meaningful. CDR3 residues: CASSQASIPSGRGKNEQFF. The CDR3, as DNA: TGCGCCAGCAGCCAAGCGTCAATTCCCTCTGGGCGGGGAAAAAATGAGCAGTTCTTC. The chain recombines TRBV4-3 with TRBJ2-1; a possible D gene is TRBD2 (6 bases). V lost 1 base and J lost 7, with 26 bases in between. Germline assignment: CDR1 LGHNA and CDR2 YSLEER. The CDR3 is 19 residues long.

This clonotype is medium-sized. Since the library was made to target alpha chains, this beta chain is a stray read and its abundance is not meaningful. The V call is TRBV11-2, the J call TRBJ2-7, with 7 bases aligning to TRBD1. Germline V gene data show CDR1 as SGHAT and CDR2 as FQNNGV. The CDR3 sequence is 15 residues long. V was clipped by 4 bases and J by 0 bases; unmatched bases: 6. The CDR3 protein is CASSSPRDSSYEQYF. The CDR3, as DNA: TGTGCCAGCAGCTCCCCCCGGGACAGCTCCTACGAGCAGTACTTC. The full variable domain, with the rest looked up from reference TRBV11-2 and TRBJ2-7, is EAGVAQSPRYKIIEKRQSVAFWCNPISGHATLYWYQQILGQGPKLLIQFQNNGVVDDSQLPKDRFSAERLKGVDSTLKIQPAKLEDSAVYLCASSSPRDSSYEQYFGPGTRLTVT.

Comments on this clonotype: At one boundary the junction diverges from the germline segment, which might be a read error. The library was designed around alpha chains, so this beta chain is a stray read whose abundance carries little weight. The chain's CDR3 is CATSRQGASMNTAAFF. DNA of the CDR3: TGTGCCACCAGTCGACAGGGGGCATCGATGAACACTGCAGCTTTCTTT. The rearrangement joins TRBV5-6 to TRBJ1-1; 10 positions match TRBD1. CDR1 is SGHDT, CDR2 YYEEEE, per germline. The CDR3 consists of 16 residues.

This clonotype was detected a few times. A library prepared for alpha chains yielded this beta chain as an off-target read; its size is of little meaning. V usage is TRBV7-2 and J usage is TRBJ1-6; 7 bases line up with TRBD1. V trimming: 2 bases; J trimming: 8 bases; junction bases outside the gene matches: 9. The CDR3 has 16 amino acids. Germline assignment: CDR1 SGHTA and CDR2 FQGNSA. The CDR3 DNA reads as TGTGCCAGCAGCTTACAGGGGGGCTCTTCCTATTCACCCCTCCACTTT. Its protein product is CASSLQGGSSYSPLHF.